The clone carrying this T cell receptor beta chain is a singleton in its sample. As processed by the authors: The assay estimated nucleated cells by amplifying reference gene primers. Repertoires were generated with immunoSEQ multiplex PCR, while TCRdb's copy carries only in-frame clones and drops some. V and J calls and clone size come straight from that table; D and trimming were deduced from the DNA. In the table there are roughly 180,000 clones, around 87% of which are singletons. CDR3 size: 15 residues. V was pared by 6 bases and J by 6 bases, with 9 bases of the junction left unmatched. Germline CDR1 reads LNHDA; CDR2 reads SQIVND (reference sequence). These data are taken from a study of blood T cell repertoires in COVID-19. Whole-study context: Sites in the United States, Italy and Spain provided acute and convalescent COVID-19 samples.

Adults between roughly 18 and 95 years of age took part from 20 to 25 US areas. Material: PBMCs or T cells enriched from blood (not recorded which). J is TRBJ2-1 and V is TRBV19; 9 nucleotides align to TRBD1. The TCR sequence derives from a woman aged 30 to 39 who had recovered from COVID-19. The CDR3: CASRVGDRDANEQFF. In DNA, the CDR3 is TGTGCCAGTAGGGTGGGGGACAGGGACGCCAATGAGCAGTTCTTC.